These 26 T cell receptor beta chains share one sample of origin, sequenced in a study of OX40 agonist ivuxolimab in advanced cancers. The table came from immunoSEQ multiplex PCR; TCRdb's copy has only in-frame clones and leaves some out. This repertoire shows about 91,000 clones, about 87% found once; its top ten account for 4.5% to 5.5%. The input for sequencing was CD4+ or CD8+ T cells sorted from blood, taken in a trial of the OX40 agonist ivuxolimab. These receptors all stem from an adult with an advanced solid tumor such as melanoma, head and neck, liver or kidney cancer.

The chain employs TRBV7-9 and TRBJ2-2, with 8 bases fitting TRBD2. The CDR3 covers 15 residues. The germline CDR1 and CDR2 sequences are SEHNR and FQNEAQ (reference sequence). Unmatched junction bases numbered 8, after V lost 5 bases and J lost 6 bases. CDR3 region: CASSPGTSYAGELFF. The CDR3 nucleotides are TGTGCCAGCAGCCCCGGGACTAGTTACGCCGGGGAGCTGTTTTTT. The full variable domain, with the rest looked up from reference TRBV7-9 and TRBJ2-2, is DTGVSQNPRHKITKRGQNVTFRCDPISEHNRLYWYRQTLGQGPEFLTYFQNEAQLEKSRLLSDRFSAERPKGSFSTLEIQRTEQGDSAMYLCASSPGTSYAGELFFGEGSRLTVL.

The rearrangement joins TRBV7-4 to TRBJ2-7, with a possible D match to TRBD1 (6 bases). This CDR3 has 15 amino acids. CDR1 and CDR2 from the germline V gene are SGHVT and SQSDAQ. Trimming took off 5 bases at V and 2 bases at J, with 16 bases between the two ends. The CDR3 sequence is CASSHPREGAYEQYV. In DNA form, the CDR3 reads TGTGCCAGCAGCCACCCCAGAGAGGGGGCCTACGAGCAGTACGTC.

V gene TRBV5-4 combines with J gene TRBJ1-3; 8 bases fit TRBD1. Trimming cost V 10 bases and J 7 bases; bases outside gene matches: 7. Germline values: CDR1 SGHNT, CDR2 YYREEE (reference sequence). The CDR3 covers 12 residues. For the CDR3, the DNA is TGTGCCGGGGGGACAGGCGGGAACACCATATATTTT. It encodes CAGGTGGNTIYF. The full variable domain, in which reference TRBV5-4 and TRBJ1-3 provide the parts outside the CDR3, is ETGVTQSPTHLIKTRGQQVTLRCSSQSGHNTVSWYQQALGQGPQFIFQYYREEENGRGNFPPRFSGLQFPNYSSELNVNALELDDSALYLCAGGTGGNTIYFGEGSWLTVV.

V and J are TRBV5-1 and TRBJ1-1; D is undetermined. Germline loops: CDR1 SGHRS, CDR2 YFSETQ. CDR3 length: 13 residues. V was trimmed by 0 bases and J by 5 bases, leaving 8 bases between them. This CDR3 is CASSLARETEAFF. The CDR3 DNA reads as TGCGCCAGCAGCTTGGCCAGAGAGACTGAAGCTTTCTTT.

The V call is TRBV10-3, the J call TRBJ2-7, with 8 bases matching TRBD2. V lost 8 bases to trimming and J lost 3 bases; unmatched junction nucleotides: 6. The CDR3 contains 13 residues. Germline loops: CDR1 ENHRY, CDR2 SYGVKD. The CDR3 sequence: CAIGSSGDYEQYF. For the CDR3, the DNA is TGTGCCATCGGCAGTAGCGGGGACTACGAGCAGTACTTC.

V is TRBV6-1 and J is TRBJ2-1; D is perhaps TRBD2 (5 bases). The V gene's germline CDR1 is MNHNS and CDR2 SASEGT. The CDR3 is 15 amino acids. The V gene lost 1 base and the J gene lost 0 bases, with 7 bases spanning the gap. This CDR3 is CASSEVGSSYNEQFF. Written as DNA, the CDR3 is TGTGCCAGCAGTGAAGTGGGGAGCTCCTACAATGAGCAGTTCTTC.

The chain uses TRBV7-8 and TRBJ1-2; the D gene is possibly TRBD1 (5 bases). V gave up 6 bases and J gave up 6 bases, with 20 bases separating them. This CDR3 is 15 amino acids long. The germline CDR1 and CDR2 sequences are SGHVS and FQNEAQ. This CDR3 is CASRSPKAGYDGYTF. The CDR3 nucleotides read TGTGCCAGCAGGTCACCAAAGGCAGGGTATGATGGCTACACCTTC.

This clone appeared a few times. The J gene is TRBJ1-1, the V gene TRBV2, with D hard to call. This CDR3 region has 14 residues. The V gene's germline CDR1 is SNHLY and CDR2 FYNNEI. The V end was cut by 6 bases, the J end by 4 bases, with 15 bases between. This CDR3 reads CASRLRSTITEAFF. CDR3 sequence (DNA): TGTGCCAGCAGGCTTCGGTCAACCATCACTGAAGCTTTCTTT.

The chain is built from TRBV7-2 and TRBJ2-5; D might be TRBD2 (5 bases). The germline V gene encodes CDR1 SGHTA and CDR2 FQGNSA. Trimming cost V 1 base and J 4 bases, with 13 bases left between them. The CDR3 is made up of 15 amino acids. This CDR3 is CASSLGRGLLETQYF. CDR3 nucleotides: TGTGCCAGCAGCTTAGGCAGAGGACTTTTAGAGACCCAGTACTTC.

V is TRBV5-1 and J is TRBJ1-4; possibly TRBD1 for D (6 bases). The CDR3 length is 17 residues. V lost 1 base, J lost 4 bases, and 17 bases lay in between. Germline-derived CDR1 and CDR2 are SGHRS and YFSETQ. The CDR3 loop is CASSLRAGAQDNEKLFF. CDR3 coding DNA: TGCGCCAGCAGCTTGAGGGCAGGGGCGCAGGATAATGAAAAACTGTTTTTT.

The chain employs TRBV10-3 and TRBJ2-1; 8 nucleotides align to TRBD1. Germline V CDR1 and CDR2: ENHRY, SYGVKD. CDR3 size: 16 residues. V lost 3 bases, J lost 9 bases, and 13 bases stayed unmatched. The CDR3 DNA reads as TGTGCCATCAGTGATGAGACAGGGGTTTTTGGGACTGAGCAGTTCTTC. Its translation: CAISDETGVFGTEQFF.

The chain links TRBV6-1 to TRBJ1-1; D possibly corresponds to TRBD1 (5 bases). CDR1 is MNHNS and CDR2 is SASEGT in the germline V gene. This CDR3 has 13 residues. Trimming left V 0 bases short and J 11 bases short, with 13 bases between. CDR3 sequence: CASSEAGGAEAFF. Here the CDR3 DNA reads TGTGCCAGCAGTGAAGCAGGCGGGGCGGAGGCTTTCTTT.

The chain is built from TRBV27 and TRBJ1-3, with no clear D. The V gene's germline CDR1 is MNHEY and CDR2 SMNVEV (reference sequence). The CDR3 contains 14 residues. V lost 7 bases to trimming and J lost 1 base, with 11 bases between them. The CDR3 loop reads CASMAHFSGNTIYF. In nucleotides, the CDR3 is TGTGCCAGCATGGCCCACTTTTCTGGAAACACCATATATTTT.

V is TRBV5-1 and J is TRBJ1-1; D gene uncertain. CDR1 SGHRS and CDR2 YFSETQ come from the germline V gene. The CDR3 runs 12 residues. V lost 7 bases and J lost 4, with 11 bases in between. The CDR3 loop is CASGPLGTEAFF. In DNA, the CDR3 is TGCGCCAGCGGACCCTTGGGCACTGAAGCTTTCTTT.

The chain links TRBV2 to TRBJ1-1, with no clear D. The germline V gene has CDR1 SNHLY and CDR2 FYNNEI. The CDR3 totals 14 residues. The V gene lost 1 base and the J gene lost 1 base, with 7 bases spanning the gap. CDR3: CASSEGPRNTEAFF. The DNA for the CDR3 is TGTGCCAGCAGTGAAGGCCCCCGGAACACTGAAGCTTTCTTT.

For this clone: The junction does not match germline at one end; this may be a read error. The chain links TRBV29-1 to TRBJ2-2; no firm D call. Germline CDR1 is SQVTM and CDR2 is ANQGSEA. The CDR3 sequence is 13 residues long. In nucleotides, the CDR3 is TGCAGCGTCTCGACGGCGAACGCCGGGGAGCTGTTTTTT. Translated: CSVSTANAGELFF.

The chain combines TRBV30 with TRBJ1-6; TRBD1 matches at 8 bases. This CDR3 comprises 12 residues. Germline CDR1 is GTSNPN and CDR2 is SVGIG (reference sequence). Written as DNA, the CDR3 is TGTGCTTTCGGACAGGGCAATTCACCCCTCCACTTT. Its translation is CAFGQGNSPLHF.

This chain uses TRBV10-3 with TRBJ1-2; D possibly corresponds to TRBD1 (5 bases). V shed 0 bases and J shed 6 bases, with 17 bases lying between them. The CDR3 runs 16 residues. Germline V CDR1 and CDR2: ENHRY, SYGVKD. The CDR3 loop is CAISESSRSRADGYTF. CDR3 DNA sequence: TGTGCCATCAGTGAGTCCTCCAGGTCCAGGGCGGATGGCTACACCTTC.

This clone was picked up one time. The rearrangement uses TRBV7-4 and TRBJ2-5; 10 bases are a match to TRBD2. This CDR3 comprises 18 residues. Germline V gene data show CDR1 as SGHVT and CDR2 as SQSDAQ. V was clipped by 7 bases and J by 4 bases; unmatched bases: 18. The CDR3 DNA reads as TGTGCCAGCACCGAAGAGCATCCTAGCGGGAGAAATGGAGAGACCCAGTACTTC. It specifies CASTEEHPSGRNGETQYF.

This chain connects TRBV15 to TRBJ2-5, with TRBD2 matching 7 bases. CDR1 LNHNV and CDR2 YYDKDF come from the germline V gene (reference sequence). J lost 4 bases, V lost 1 base, and 6 bases had no gene match. The CDR3 has 15 residues. The chain's CDR3 is CATSRGGSGGETQYF. Written as DNA, the CDR3 is TGTGCCACCAGCAGAGGGGGTTCGGGAGGAGAGACCCAGTACTTC. The complete variable domain, with remaining parts taken from reference TRBV15 and TRBJ2-5, reads DAMVIQNPRYQVTQFGKPVTLSCSQTLNHNVMYWYQQKSSQAPKLLFHYYDKDFNNEADTPDNFQSRRPNTSFCFLDIRSPGLGDTAMYLCATSRGGSGGETQYFGPGTRLLVL.

Here the CDR3 reads CASNAYHGIYNEQFF. DNA of the CDR3: TGTGCCAGCAACGCATATCACGGAATCTACAATGAGCAGTTCTTC. The chain combines TRBV11-2 with TRBJ2-1; no firm D call. V gave up 7 bases and J gave up 3 bases, with 16 bases separating them. The CDR3 runs to 15 residues. CDR1 is SGHAT and CDR2 is FQNNGV in the germline V gene.

This chain joins TRBV28 and TRBJ1-5; 9 bases align to TRBD1. Trimming removed 5 bases from V and 6 bases from J; junction bases left unmatched: 8. CDR3 length: 15 amino acids. The germline CDR1 and CDR2 sequences are MDHEN and SYDVKM. CDR3 region: CASSPSTGGSQPQHF. DNA for the CDR3: TGTGCCAGCAGTCCATCGACAGGGGGGAGTCAGCCCCAGCATTTT.

As for this clone: Different DNA sequences within this sample yield the same CDR3. The rearrangement uses TRBV11-1 and TRBJ2-5, with D tentatively TRBD1 or TRBD2 (5 bases each). V lost 2 bases and J 3 bases, leaving 13 bases between the germline ends. CDR3 size: 15 residues. Germline CDR1 and CDR2: SGHAT and FQDESV (reference sequence). CDR3 loop: CASSLPGDVKETQYF. The CDR3 region has the DNA TGTGCCAGCAGCTTACCCGGGGACGTTAAAGAGACCCAGTACTTC.

This chain connects TRBV19 to TRBJ2-1; TRBD2 matches at 9 bases. J gave up 0 bases and V 7 bases, and 7 bases lay outside the gene matches. Germline values: CDR1 LNHDA, CDR2 SQIVND (reference sequence). CDR3 length equals 16 residues. CDR3 nucleotides: TGTGCCAGTACCACGCGTAGCGGGAGCTCCTACAATGAGCAGTTCTTC. It translates to CASTTRSGSSYNEQFF. Drawing the rest from reference TRBV19 and TRBJ2-1, the complete variable domain is DGGITQSPKYLFRKEGQNVTLSCEQNLNHDAMYWYRQDPGQGLRLIYYSQIVNDFQKGDIAEGYSVSREKKESFPLTVTSAQKNPTAFYLCASTTRSGSSYNEQFFGPGTRLTVL.

This rearrangement joins TRBV27 to TRBJ1-2; a possible D gene is TRBD1 (5 bases). The germline CDR1 and CDR2 sequences are MNHEY and SMNVEV (reference sequence). The CDR3 extends over 12 amino acids. The V end was cut by 2 bases, the J end by 5 bases, with 6 bases between. This CDR3 reads CASSLAGYGYTF. The CDR3 DNA follows: TGTGCCAGCAGTTTAGCAGGGTATGGCTACACCTTC.

The chain is built from TRBV6-5 and TRBJ2-1, with TRBD2 matching 12 bases. Trimming cost V 0 bases and J 15 bases; bases outside gene matches: 3. The length of the CDR3 is 13 residues. CDR1 and CDR2 (germline): MNHEY, SVGAGI. The DNA for the CDR3 is TGTGCCAGCAGTTACTCCGGGACTAGCGGGCGGTTCTTC. The encoded protein is CASSYSGTSGRFF.